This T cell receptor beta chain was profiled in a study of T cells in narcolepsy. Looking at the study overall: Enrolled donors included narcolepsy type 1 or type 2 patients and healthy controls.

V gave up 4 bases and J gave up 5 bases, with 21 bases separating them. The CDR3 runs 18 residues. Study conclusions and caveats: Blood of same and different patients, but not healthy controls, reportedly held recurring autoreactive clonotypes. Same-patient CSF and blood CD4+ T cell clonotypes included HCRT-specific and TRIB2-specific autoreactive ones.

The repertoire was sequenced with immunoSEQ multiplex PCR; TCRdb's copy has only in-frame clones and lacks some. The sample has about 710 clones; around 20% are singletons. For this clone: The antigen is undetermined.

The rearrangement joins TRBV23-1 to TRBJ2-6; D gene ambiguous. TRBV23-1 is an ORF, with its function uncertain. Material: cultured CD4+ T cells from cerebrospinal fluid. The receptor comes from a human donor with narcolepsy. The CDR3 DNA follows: TGCGCCAGCAGTCTTGCCTGTACGCAACAAAGTCGGGCCAACGTCCTGACTTTC. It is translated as CASSLACTQQSRANVLTF.